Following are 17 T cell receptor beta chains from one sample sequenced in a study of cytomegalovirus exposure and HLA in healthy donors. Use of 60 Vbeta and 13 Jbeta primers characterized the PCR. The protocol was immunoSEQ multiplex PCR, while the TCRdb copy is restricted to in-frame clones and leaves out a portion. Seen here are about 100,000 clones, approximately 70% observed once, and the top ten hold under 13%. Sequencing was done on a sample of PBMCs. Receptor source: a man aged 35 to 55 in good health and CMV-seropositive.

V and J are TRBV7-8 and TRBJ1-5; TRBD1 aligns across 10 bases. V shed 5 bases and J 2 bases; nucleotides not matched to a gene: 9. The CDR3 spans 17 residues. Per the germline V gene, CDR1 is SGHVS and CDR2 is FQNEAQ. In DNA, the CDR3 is TGTGCCAGCAGCATATGGGGGACAGGGGATGGCAATCAGCCCCAGCATTTT. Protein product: CASSIWGTGDGNQPQHF.

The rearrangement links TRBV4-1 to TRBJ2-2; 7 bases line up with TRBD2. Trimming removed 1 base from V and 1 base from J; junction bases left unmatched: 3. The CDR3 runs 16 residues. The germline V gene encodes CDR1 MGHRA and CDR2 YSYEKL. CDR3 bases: TGCGCCAGCAGCCAAGTGGGCGGGAGGAACACCGGGGAGCTGTTTTTT. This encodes CASSQVGGRNTGELFF.

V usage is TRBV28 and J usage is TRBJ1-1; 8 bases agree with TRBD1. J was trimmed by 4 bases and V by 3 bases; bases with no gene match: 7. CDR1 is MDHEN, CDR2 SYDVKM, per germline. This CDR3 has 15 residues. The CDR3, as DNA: TGTGCCAGCAGTTTTGACAGGGGTGGGGGCACTGAAGCTTTCTTT. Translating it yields CASSFDRGGGTEAFF.

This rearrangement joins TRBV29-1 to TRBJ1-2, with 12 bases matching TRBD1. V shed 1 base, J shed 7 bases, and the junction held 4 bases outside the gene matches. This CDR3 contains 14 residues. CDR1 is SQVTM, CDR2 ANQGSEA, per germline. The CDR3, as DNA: TGCAGCGTTGAAGGGGACAGGGGGCCGGGTGGCTACACCTTC. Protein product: CSVEGDRGPGGYTF.

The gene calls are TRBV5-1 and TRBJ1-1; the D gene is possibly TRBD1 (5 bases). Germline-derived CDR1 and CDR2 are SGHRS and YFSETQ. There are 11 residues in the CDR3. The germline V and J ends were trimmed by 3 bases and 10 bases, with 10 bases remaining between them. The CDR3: CASSWGGRAFF. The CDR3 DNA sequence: TGCGCCAGCAGCTGGGGGGGGAGAGCTTTCTTT.

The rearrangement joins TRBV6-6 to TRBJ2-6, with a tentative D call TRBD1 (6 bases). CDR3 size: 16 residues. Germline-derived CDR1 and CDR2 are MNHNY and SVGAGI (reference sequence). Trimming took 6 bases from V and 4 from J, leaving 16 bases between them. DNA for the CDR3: TGTGCCAGCAGCGGAACAGGGAATCCCGGGGCCAACGTCCTGACTTTC. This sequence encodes CASSGTGNPGANVLTF.

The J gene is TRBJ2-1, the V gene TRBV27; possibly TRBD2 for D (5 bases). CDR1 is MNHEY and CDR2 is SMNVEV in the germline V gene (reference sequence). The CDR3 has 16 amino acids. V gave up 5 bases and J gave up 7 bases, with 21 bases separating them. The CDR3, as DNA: TGTGCCAGCAGTCCAAAAGTCGGACGGGAAAGTAATGAGCAGTTCTTC. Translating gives CASSPKVGRESNEQFF.

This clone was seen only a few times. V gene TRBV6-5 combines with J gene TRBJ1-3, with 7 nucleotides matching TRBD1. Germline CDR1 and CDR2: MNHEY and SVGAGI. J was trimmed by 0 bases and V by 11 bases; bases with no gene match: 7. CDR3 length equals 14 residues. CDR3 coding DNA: TGTGCCTCGAAGGACAGGCTCTCTGGAAACACCATATATTTT. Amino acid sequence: CASKDRLSGNTIYF.

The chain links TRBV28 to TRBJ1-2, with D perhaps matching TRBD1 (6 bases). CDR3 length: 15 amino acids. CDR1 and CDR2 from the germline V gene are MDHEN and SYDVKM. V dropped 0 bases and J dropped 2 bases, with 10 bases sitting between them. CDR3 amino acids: CASSLWTGPNYGYTF. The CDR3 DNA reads TGTGCCAGCAGTTTATGGACAGGTCCGAACTATGGCTACACCTTC.

The CDR3 DNA reads TGTGCCATCTCAACTAGCGGGAGTAAGGCTGGGGAGCTGTTTTTT. Its protein is CAISTSGSKAGELFF. V and J are TRBV10-3 and TRBJ2-2; TRBD2 matches 11 bases. Germline V gives CDR1 ENHRY, CDR2 SYGVKD. CDR3 length: 15 residues. V lost 8 bases to trimming and J lost 8 bases; unmatched junction nucleotides: 10.

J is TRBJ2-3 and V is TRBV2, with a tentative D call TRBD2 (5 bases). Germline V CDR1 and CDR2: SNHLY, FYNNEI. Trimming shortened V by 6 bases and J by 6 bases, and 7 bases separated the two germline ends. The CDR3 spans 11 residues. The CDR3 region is CASREEDTQYF. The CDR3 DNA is TGTGCCAGCAGGGAGGAGGATACGCAGTATTTT.

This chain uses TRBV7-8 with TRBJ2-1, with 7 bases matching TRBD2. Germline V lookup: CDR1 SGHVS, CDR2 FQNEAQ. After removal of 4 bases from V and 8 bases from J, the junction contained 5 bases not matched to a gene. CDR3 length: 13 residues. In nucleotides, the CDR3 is TGTGCCAGCAGCTACGCTGGGGGGGATGAGCAGTTCTTC. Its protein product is CASSYAGGDEQFF.

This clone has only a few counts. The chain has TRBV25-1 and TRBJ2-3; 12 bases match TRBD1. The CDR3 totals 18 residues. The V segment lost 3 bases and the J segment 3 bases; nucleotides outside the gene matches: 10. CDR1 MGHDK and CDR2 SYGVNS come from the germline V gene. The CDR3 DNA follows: TGTGCCAGCAGTGAGGGGGGACAGGGGGCAATATCGACAGATACGCAGTATTTT. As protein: CASSEGGQGAISTDTQYF.

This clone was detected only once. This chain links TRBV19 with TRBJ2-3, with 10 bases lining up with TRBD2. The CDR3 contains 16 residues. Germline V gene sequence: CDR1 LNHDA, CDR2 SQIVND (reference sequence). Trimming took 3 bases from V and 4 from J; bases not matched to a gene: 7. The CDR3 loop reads CASSIWGAGGPDTQYF. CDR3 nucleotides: TGTGCCAGTAGTATTTGGGGAGCGGGAGGGCCAGATACGCAGTATTTT.

CDR3 loop: CASSQEVDGGYTF. In nucleotides, the CDR3 is TGCGCCAGCAGCCAGGAGGTAGATGGTGGCTACACCTTC. The chain joins TRBV4-1 to TRBJ1-2; D not resolved. V lost 3 bases, J lost 7 bases, and 12 bases lay in between. This CDR3 contains 13 residues. Per germline, CDR1 MGHRA and CDR2 YSYEKL.

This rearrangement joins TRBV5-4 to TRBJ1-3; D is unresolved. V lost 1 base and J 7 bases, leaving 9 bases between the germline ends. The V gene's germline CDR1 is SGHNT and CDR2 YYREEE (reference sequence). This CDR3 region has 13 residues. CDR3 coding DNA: TGTGCCAGCAGCTTGTGGGGAGGGAACACCATATATTTT. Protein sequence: CASSLWGGNTIYF.

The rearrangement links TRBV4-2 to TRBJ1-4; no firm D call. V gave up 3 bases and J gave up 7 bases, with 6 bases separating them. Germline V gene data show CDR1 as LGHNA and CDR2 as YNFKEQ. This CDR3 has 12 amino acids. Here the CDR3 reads CASSQGSEKLFF. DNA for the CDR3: TGTGCCAGCAGCCAGGGGAGTGAAAAACTGTTTTTT.